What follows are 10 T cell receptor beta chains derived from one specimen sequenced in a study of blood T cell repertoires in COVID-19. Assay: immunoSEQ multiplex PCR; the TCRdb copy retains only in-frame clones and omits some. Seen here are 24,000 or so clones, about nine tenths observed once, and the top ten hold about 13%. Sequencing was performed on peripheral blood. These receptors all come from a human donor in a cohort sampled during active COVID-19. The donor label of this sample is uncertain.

CDR3 coding DNA: TGCACCAGCAGCCAGGCCGGGACAGAATACCTCACAGATACGCAGTATTTT. Its translation: CTSSQAGTEYLTDTQYF. The rearrangement uses TRBV1 and TRBJ2-3; the tabulated D call, TRBD1, remains unverified against the DNA. TRBV1 is described as a pseudogene. This CDR3 region has 17 residues.

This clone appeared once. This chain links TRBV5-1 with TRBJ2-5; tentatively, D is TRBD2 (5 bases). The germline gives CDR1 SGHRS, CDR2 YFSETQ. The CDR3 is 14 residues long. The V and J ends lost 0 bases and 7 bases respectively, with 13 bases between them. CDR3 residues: CASSLEGAKATQYF. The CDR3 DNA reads TGCGCCAGCAGCTTGGAGGGAGCGAAAGCGACCCAGTACTTC.

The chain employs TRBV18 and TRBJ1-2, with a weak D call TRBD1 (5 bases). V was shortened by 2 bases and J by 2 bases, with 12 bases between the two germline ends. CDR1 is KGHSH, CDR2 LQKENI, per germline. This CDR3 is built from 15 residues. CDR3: CASSPTTDTNYGYTF. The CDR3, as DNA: TGTGCCAGCTCACCAACAACGGACACGAACTATGGCTACACCTTC.

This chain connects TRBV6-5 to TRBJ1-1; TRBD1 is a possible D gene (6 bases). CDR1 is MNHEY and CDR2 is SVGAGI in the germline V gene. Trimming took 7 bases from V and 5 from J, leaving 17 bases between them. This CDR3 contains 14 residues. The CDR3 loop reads CASTIQGAWTEAFF. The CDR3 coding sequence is TGTGCCAGCACCATACAGGGTGCATGGACTGAAGCTTTCTTT.

The CDR3 nucleotides read TGTGCCAGCAGTGACCGGACGGGGGTCACTGAAGCTTTCTTT. It codes for CASSDRTGVTEAFF. The rearrangement uses TRBV6-1 and TRBJ1-1, with a weak D call TRBD1 (5 bases). The CDR3 contains 14 residues. Trimming left V 3 bases short and J 4 bases short, with 12 bases between. Germline V lookup: CDR1 MNHNS, CDR2 SASEGT.

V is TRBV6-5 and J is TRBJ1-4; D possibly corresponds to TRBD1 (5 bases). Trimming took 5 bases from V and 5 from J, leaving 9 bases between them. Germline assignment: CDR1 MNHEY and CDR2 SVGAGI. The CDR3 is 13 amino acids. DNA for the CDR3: TGTGCCAGCAGTAACAGGCCCAATGAAAAACTGTTTTTT. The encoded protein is CASSNRPNEKLFF.

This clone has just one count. CDR3 nucleotides: TGTGCCACCAGCAGAAACCGGGAGAGCTCCTATAATTCACCCCTCCACTTT. It translates to CATSRNRESSYNSPLHF. This sequence joins TRBV15 and TRBJ1-6; D is ambiguous. Germline V gives CDR1 LNHNV, CDR2 YYDKDF (reference sequence). The CDR3 is 17 residues long. V lost 2 bases and J lost 0, with 11 bases in between.

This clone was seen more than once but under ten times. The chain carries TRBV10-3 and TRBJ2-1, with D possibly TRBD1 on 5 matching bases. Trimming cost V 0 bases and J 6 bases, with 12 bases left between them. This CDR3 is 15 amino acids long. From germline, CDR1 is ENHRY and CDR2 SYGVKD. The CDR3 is CAISESGREGNEQFF. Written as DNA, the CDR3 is TGTGCCATCAGTGAGTCGGGCAGGGAAGGCAATGAGCAGTTCTTC.

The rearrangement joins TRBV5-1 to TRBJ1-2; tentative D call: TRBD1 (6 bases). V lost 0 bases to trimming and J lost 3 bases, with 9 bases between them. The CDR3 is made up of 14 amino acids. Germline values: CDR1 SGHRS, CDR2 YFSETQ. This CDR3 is CASSLEQGHYGYTF. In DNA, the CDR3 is TGCGCCAGCAGCTTGGAACAGGGCCACTATGGCTACACCTTC. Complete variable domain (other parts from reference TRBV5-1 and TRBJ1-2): KAGVTQTPRYLIKTRGQQVTLSCSPISGHRSVSWYQQTPGQGLQFLFEYFSETQRNKGNFPGRFSGRQFSNSRSEMNVSTLELGDSALYLCASSLEQGHYGYTFGSGTRLTVV.

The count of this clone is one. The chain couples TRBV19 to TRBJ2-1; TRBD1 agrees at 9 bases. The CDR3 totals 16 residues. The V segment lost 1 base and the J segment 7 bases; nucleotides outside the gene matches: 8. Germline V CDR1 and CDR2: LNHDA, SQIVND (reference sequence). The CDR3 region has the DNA TGTGCCAGTAGTATAGGGGACAGGGCCACGGGGAATGAGCAGTTCTTC. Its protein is CASSIGDRATGNEQFF. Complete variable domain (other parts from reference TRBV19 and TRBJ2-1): DGGITQSPKYLFRKEGQNVTLSCEQNLNHDAMYWYRQDPGQGLRLIYYSQIVNDFQKGDIAEGYSVSREKKESFPLTVTSAQKNPTAFYLCASSIGDRATGNEQFFGPGTRLTVL.